The 14 T cell receptor beta chains below all came from one sample that was sequenced in a study of blood T cells in healthy people across ages. The authors ran a second PCR of 7 to 11 cycles using a sample-barcoded 5' primer and a J-beta primer mix. TCRdb re-called the 5' RACE reads through MiXCR, storing one row per CDR3 protein. In the table there are just over 800,000 distinct CDR3 sequences, about 59% of which are singletons. Specimen: blood. The receptors come from a man between 25 and 39 years old in good health.

The V and J genes are TRBV7-9 and TRBJ2-7; TRBD1 matches 10 bases. CDR3 length: 16 amino acids. From germline, CDR1 is SEHNR and CDR2 FQNEAQ (reference sequence). Trimming removed 3 bases from V and 2 bases from J; junction bases left unmatched: 7. Here the CDR3 DNA reads TGTGCCAGCAGCTTGACCTCGGACAGGGGGGCCTACGAGCAGTACTTC. Its translation is CASSLTSDRGAYEQYF. The full variable domain, in which reference TRBV7-9 and TRBJ2-7 provide the parts outside the CDR3, is DTGVSQNPRHKITKRGQNVTFRCDPISEHNRLYWYRQTLGQGPEFLTYFQNEAQLEKSRLLSDRFSAERPKGSFSTLEIQRTEQGDSAMYLCASSLTSDRGAYEQYFGPGTRLTVT.

This clonotype appeared many times. The rearrangement joins TRBV5-1 to TRBJ1-2; D is ambiguous. The CDR3 is 14 amino acids. Per the germline V gene, CDR1 is SGHRS and CDR2 is YFSETQ. Trimming removed 1 base at V and 0 bases at J, with 7 bases between. CDR3 coding DNA: TGCGCCAGCAGCTTGTATGAATCTAACTATGGCTACACCTTC. This gives the protein CASSLYESNYGYTF. The full variable domain, with the rest looked up from reference TRBV5-1 and TRBJ1-2, is KAGVTQTPRYLIKTRGQQVTLSCSPISGHRSVSWYQQTPGQGLQFLFEYFSETQRNKGNFPGRFSGRQFSNSRSEMNVSTLELGDSALYLCASSLYESNYGYTFGSGTRLTVV.

The rearrangement links TRBV12-3 or TRBV12-4 to TRBJ2-2; D is ambiguous. CDR3 length equals 14 residues. Between the trimmed V and J ends, which lost 8 bases and 5 bases, there was a span of 15 bases. This CDR3 is CASVRRPGTGELFF. CDR3 nucleotides: TGTGCCAGCGTCCGACGCCCGGGTACCGGGGAGCTGTTTTTT.

This clonotype was recorded only once. The rearrangement joins TRBV7-3 to TRBJ2-4, with TRBD2 matching over 11 bases. Germline trimming cut 5 bases from V and 15 bases from J; bases unmatched to any gene: 9. Germline V gene lookup returns CDR1 SGHTA and CDR2 FQGTGA. The CDR3 runs to 13 residues. In DNA form, the CDR3 reads TGTGCCAGCAGCCCGACTAGCGGGGAGACCCGGTACTTC. It translates to CASSPTSGETRYF.

V and J are TRBV7-8 and TRBJ1-2; D is perhaps TRBD1 (5 bases). CDR1 is SGHVS and CDR2 is FQNEAQ in the germline V gene. This CDR3 has 14 residues. The V end was cut by 3 bases, the J end by 3 bases, with 11 bases between. In DNA form, the CDR3 reads TGTGCCAGCAGCTTCCAGGGCTCCGACTATGGCTACACCTTC. Translating it yields CASSFQGSDYGYTF.

V is TRBV12-3 or TRBV12-4 and J is TRBJ2-3, with D possibly TRBD2 on 6 matching bases. V was cut by 7 bases and J by 2 bases, with 19 bases left in between. The CDR3 covers 16 residues. CDR3: CASIARRDSFTDTQYF. DNA of the CDR3: TGTGCCAGCATCGCTCGTCGGGACTCCTTCACAGATACGCAGTATTTT.

The J gene is TRBJ2-3, the V gene TRBV7-3; tentatively, D is TRBD1 (5 bases). The CDR3 extends over 17 amino acids. CDR1 and CDR2 (germline): SGHTA, FQGTGA. Trimming removed 6 bases at V and 1 base at J, with 20 bases between. The CDR3: CASSMGLVGVRTDTQYF. The DNA for the CDR3 is TGTGCCAGCAGTATGGGGCTAGTTGGTGTTCGCACAGATACGCAGTATTTT.

The J gene is TRBJ1-2, the V gene TRBV6-1, with a possible D match to TRBD1 (5 bases). CDR1 and CDR2 from the germline V gene are MNHNS and SASEGT. The CDR3 has 15 residues. V lost 1 base and J lost 8, with 17 bases in between. CDR3 amino acids: CASSEVPGQGGGYTF. The CDR3 bases are TGTGCCAGCAGTGAAGTTCCTGGGCAGGGAGGCGGCTACACCTTC.

CDR3 bases: TGTGCCAGCAGCCCACGACAAGAGAGATCAGATACGCAGTATTTT. Its protein is CASSPRQERSDTQYF. V gene TRBV7-9 combines with J gene TRBJ2-3; no definite D call. The CDR3 loop spans 15 amino acids. The germline CDR1 and CDR2 sequences are SEHNR and FQNEAQ (reference sequence). Between the trimmed V and J ends, which lost 5 bases and 4 bases, there was a span of 16 bases.

The chain has TRBV12-3 or TRBV12-4 and TRBJ1-1; D is perhaps TRBD1 (5 bases). There are 14 residues in the CDR3. V lost 5 bases to trimming and J lost 1 base, with 11 bases between them. The CDR3 DNA sequence: TGTGCCAGCAGTGTGGGCAGGGAGAACACTGAAGCTTTCTTT. Its protein is CASSVGRENTEAFF.

The V gene is TRBV4-2, the J gene TRBJ2-7; 9 bases are a match to TRBD1. With 4 bases clipped from V and 7 bases from J, the junction kept 14 bases outside the gene matches. The CDR3 has 16 amino acids. Looked up from germline, CDR1 is LGHNA and CDR2 is YNFKEQ. In DNA form, the CDR3 reads TGTGCCAGCAGCCTCCAGAGGGGACAGGGTTATAATGAGCAGTACTTC. This codes for CASSLQRGQGYNEQYF.

As to this clonotype: The junction and the germline gene differ at one end; a read error may be behind it. The rearrangement joins TRBV27 to TRBJ2-7; D ambiguous. CDR1 is MNHEY, CDR2 SMNVEV, per germline (reference sequence). This CDR3 has 14 residues. This CDR3 reads CAGSLSLDIYEQYF. In nucleotides, the CDR3 is TGTGCCGGCAGTTTAAGTCTAGATATCTACGAGCAGTACTTC.

The chain links TRBV29-1 to TRBJ2-4; 10 positions match TRBD2. Gene TRBJ2-7 matches the end of the DNA better, so the J call may be wrong. The CDR3 loop spans 14 amino acids. Germline V lookup: CDR1 SQVTM, CDR2 ANQGSEA. In nucleotides, the CDR3 is TGCAGCGTTGAGGATAGCGGGGGGCCTGACGAGCAGTACTTC. Protein sequence: CSVEDSGGPDEQYF.

V usage is TRBV4-3 and J usage is TRBJ2-7; the D gene is possibly TRBD2 (6 bases). Trimming stripped 5 bases from V and 5 bases from J, with 19 bases between. The CDR3 extends over 15 amino acids. Germline values: CDR1 LGHNA, CDR2 YSLEER. The CDR3 DNA is TGCGCCAGCAGCATCTTTGGGGGGTCAGGCGACGAGCAGTACTTC. Residues: CASSIFGGSGDEQYF.